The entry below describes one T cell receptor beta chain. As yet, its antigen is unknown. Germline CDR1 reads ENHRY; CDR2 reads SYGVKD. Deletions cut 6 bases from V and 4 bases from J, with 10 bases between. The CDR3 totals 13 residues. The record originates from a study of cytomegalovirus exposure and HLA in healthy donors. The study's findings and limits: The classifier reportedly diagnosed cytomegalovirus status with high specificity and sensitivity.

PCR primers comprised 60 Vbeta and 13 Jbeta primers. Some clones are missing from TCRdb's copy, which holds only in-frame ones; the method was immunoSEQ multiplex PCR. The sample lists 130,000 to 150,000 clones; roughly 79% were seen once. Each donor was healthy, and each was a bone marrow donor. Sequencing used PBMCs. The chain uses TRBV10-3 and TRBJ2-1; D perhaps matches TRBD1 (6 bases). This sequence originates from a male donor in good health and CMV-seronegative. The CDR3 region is CAIRGTQYNEQFF. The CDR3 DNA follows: TGTGCCATCAGAGGGACACAATACAATGAGCAGTTCTTC.